One sample yielded the 32 T cell receptor beta chains listed below, sequenced in a study of sequential checkpoint blockade in melanoma. Using immunoSEQ multiplex PCR, the repertoire was profiled, and TCRdb retains in-frame clones only, with some absent. The sample has about 9,300 clones; 27% are singletons. Regarding treatment: randomized to nivolumab then ipilimumab (arm A) or the reverse (arm B). This sample comprised tumor tissue (inferred from file names), obtained from a patient given nivolumab and ipilimumab in sequence. The source of these receptors is a human donor with melanoma.

The chain is built from TRBV6-8 and TRBJ2-2, with D perhaps given as TRBD1 or TRBD2 (5 bases each). From germline, CDR1 is MNHGY and CDR2 SAAAGT. The CDR3 totals 13 residues. Between the trimmed V and J ends, which lost 7 bases and 4 bases, there was a span of 10 bases. The CDR3 here is CASIGTGTGELFF. The CDR3 DNA is TGTGCCAGCATAGGGACGGGCACCGGGGAGCTGTTTTTT.

This clone came up a few times. One junction end disagrees with the germline gene, perhaps due to a read error. The chain uses TRBV6-8 and TRBJ2-5; 7 bases match TRBD1. Germline values: CDR1 MNHGY, CDR2 SAAAGT. The CDR3 extends over 19 amino acids. Here the CDR3 DNA reads TGTGCCATCAGTGCATACCTACCACAGGGGACGGGGTCTGGGGAGACCCAGTACTTC. As protein: CAISAYLPQGTGSGETQYF.

This chain connects TRBV5-1 to TRBJ2-2, with D unclear. The CDR3 is 14 residues long. V was shortened by 7 bases and J by 5 bases, with 15 bases between the two germline ends. Per germline, CDR1 SGHRS and CDR2 YFSETQ. CDR3 sequence (DNA): TGCGCCAGCCGAGGACGGCCGGAAACCGGGGAGCTGTTTTTT. Residues: CASRGRPETGELFF.

The sample holds a few counts of this clone. This chain joins TRBV28 and TRBJ2-5; D might be TRBD1 (6 bases). This CDR3 region has 15 residues. Germline CDR1 MDHEN, CDR2 SYDVKM. V lost 3 bases to trimming and J lost 1 base, with 12 bases between them. The chain's CDR3 is CASSLVRDTQETQYF. In DNA form, the CDR3 reads TGTGCCAGCAGTTTGGTCCGGGACACCCAAGAGACCCAGTACTTC.

The V call is TRBV6-8, the J call TRBJ1-6, with a tentative D call TRBD1 (6 bases). V shed 5 bases and J shed 8 bases, with 19 bases lying between them. The CDR3 runs to 16 residues. From germline, CDR1 is MNHGY and CDR2 SAAAGT. CDR3 in DNA: TGTGCCAGCAGTGTACCCCCGGGACAAAACTATTCACCCCTCCACTTT. It translates to CASSVPPGQNYSPLHF.

This clone was counted once. This rearrangement joins TRBV19 to TRBJ1-1; TRBD1 might be the D (5 bases). CDR3 length: 16 residues. From germline, CDR1 is LNHDA and CDR2 SQIVND (reference sequence). V shed 3 bases and J shed 5 bases, with 19 bases lying between them. CDR3 sequence: CASSIPAPGPGTEAFF. CDR3 in DNA: TGTGCCAGTAGTATCCCGGCCCCGGGACCGGGGACTGAAGCTTTCTTT.

This clone has more than one count but fewer than ten. This chain's CDR3 is CASSFPLRGFNEQFF. In DNA form, the CDR3 reads TGTGCCAGCAGCTTCCCGTTGCGGGGGTTCAATGAGCAGTTCTTC. The chain has TRBV11-3 and TRBJ2-1; TRBD2 matches 7 bases. V dropped 3 bases and J dropped 6; count of bases not matched to a gene: 8. Germline CDR1 and CDR2: SGHNT and YENEEA. This CDR3 is built from 15 residues.

This sequence joins TRBV6-8 and TRBJ2-3; TRBD1 aligns across 7 bases. Unmatched junction bases numbered 6, after V lost 8 bases and J lost 1 base. CDR1 is MNHGY and CDR2 is SAAAGT in the germline V gene. The CDR3 length is 14 residues. CDR3 sequence: CASAGTVGTDTQYF. In nucleotides, the CDR3 is TGTGCCAGCGCCGGGACAGTGGGCACAGATACGCAGTATTTT.

In its sample, this clone was seen a few times. The chain carries TRBV9 and TRBJ2-3; D not certain. The V and J ends lost 3 bases and 6 bases respectively, with 11 bases between them. The CDR3 runs to 13 residues. Germline-derived CDR1 and CDR2 are SGDLS and YYNGEE. As DNA, the CDR3 is TGTGCCAGCAGCGCTCAGGTATCGGATACGCAGTATTTT. Encoded protein: CASSAQVSDTQYF. The full variable domain, rest sourced from reference TRBV9 and TRBJ2-3, is DSGVTQTPKHLITATGQRVTLRCSPRSGDLSVYWYQQSLDQGLQFLIQYYNGEERAKGNILERFSAQQFPDLHSELNLSSLELGDSALYFCASSAQVSDTQYFGPGTRLTVL.

The chain links TRBV21-1 to TRBJ2-7; TRBD2, the D gene given by the table, was not confirmed from the DNA. TRBV21-1 is marked as a pseudogene. This CDR3 region has 24 residues. CDR3 sequence: CASSNMSRDPRGGRTGPGVYEQYF. As DNA, the CDR3 is TGTGCCAGCAGCAATATGTCCCGGGACCCTCGCGGAGGAAGAACGGGACCGGGGGTCTACGAGCAGTACTTC.

The rearrangement uses TRBV5-1 and TRBJ2-1, with unresolved D. Trimming took 1 base from V and 5 from J, leaving 10 bases between them. There are 14 residues in the CDR3. Germline CDR1 is SGHRS and CDR2 is YFSETQ. The CDR3 spells CASSLSGRNNEQFF. The CDR3, as DNA: TGCGCCAGCAGCTTGTCGGGCAGAAACAATGAGCAGTTCTTC.

Only a few counts were recorded for this clone. The identical CDR3 is also encoded by other nucleotide sequences in the sample. The chain is built from TRBV6-7 and TRBJ2-1, with D tentatively TRBD2 (6 bases). TRBV6-7 is an ORF, with its function uncertain. The CDR3 contains 11 residues. V lost 6 bases, J lost 10 bases, and 10 bases lay in between. The CDR3: CASSYGGEQFF. DNA of the CDR3: TGTGCCAGCAGCTATGGGGGGGAGCAGTTCTTC.

This clone was observed a few times. This likely traces to a read error, being one base from a far larger clone. The V call is TRBV10-2, the J call TRBJ2-2, with 10 bases identical to TRBD1. The germline CDR1 and CDR2 sequences are WSHSY and SAAADI. The CDR3 covers 15 residues. J was trimmed by 6 bases and V by 5 bases; bases with no gene match: 6. CDR3 amino acids: CASSYGTGAPGELFF. In nucleotides, the CDR3 is TGCGCCAGCAGTTATGGGACAGGGGCGCCCGGGGAGCTGTTTTTT.

V is TRBV10-2 and J is TRBJ1-5, with unresolved D. This CDR3 has 13 residues. Germline lookup yields CDR1 WSHSY and CDR2 SAAADI. V shed 7 bases and J shed 6 bases, with 13 bases lying between them. The DNA of the CDR3 is TGCGCCAGCAATCGGGGAATCGGTCAGCCCCAGCATTTT. This translates into CASNRGIGQPQHF.

On this clone itself: A junction boundary mismatches the germline segment, possibly from a read error. J is TRBJ2-1 and V is TRBV6-8, with TRBD2 matching over 9 bases. CDR1 MNHGY and CDR2 SAAAGT come from the germline V gene. This CDR3 has 16 residues. CDR3 bases: TGTGCCATCAGTCCCTCGGGACTAGCACAGGACGGTGAGCAGTTCTTC. It encodes CAISPSGLAQDGEQFF.

At least ten counts were recorded for this clone. The chain links TRBV11-3 to TRBJ2-3; TRBD2 matches at 9 bases. From germline, CDR1 is SGHNT and CDR2 YENEEA. V shed 4 bases, J shed 0 bases, and the junction held 8 bases outside the gene matches. The CDR3 runs to 17 residues. The CDR3 here is CASSSSSGDTSTDTQYF. The CDR3 DNA is TGTGCCAGCAGCTCATCTAGCGGGGATACTAGCACAGATACGCAGTATTTT.

This clone has a count of ten or more. The chain uses TRBV7-2 and TRBJ2-1; D possibly corresponds to TRBD1 (6 bases). The V and J ends lost 5 bases and 5 bases respectively, with 10 bases between them. CDR1 SGHTA and CDR2 FQGNSA come from the germline V gene. The CDR3 runs to 13 residues. DNA for the CDR3: TGTGCCAGCAGCCAGGACAGCCACAATGAGCAGTTCTTC. Amino acids: CASSQDSHNEQFF.

The CDR3 sequence: CASRTGSDTQYF. For the CDR3, the DNA is TGTGCCAGCAGGACAGGGTCGGATACGCAGTATTTT. This rearrangement joins TRBV2 to TRBJ2-3; 7 nucleotides match TRBD1. There are 12 residues in the CDR3. Per the germline V gene, CDR1 is SNHLY and CDR2 is FYNNEI. V lost 6 bases, J lost 6 bases, and 3 bases stayed unmatched.

There are many counts of this clone. The gene calls are TRBV9 and TRBJ2-1, with 7 bases fitting TRBD2. The germline gives CDR1 SGDLS, CDR2 YYNGEE. The V gene end was trimmed by 5 bases and the J gene end by 7 bases; junction bases not matched to a gene: 6. The CDR3 extends over 13 amino acids. CDR3: CASRARLANEQFF. CDR3 DNA: TGTGCCAGCAGAGCAAGACTAGCAAATGAGCAGTTCTTC.

This clone showed up many times. The V gene is TRBV11-3, the J gene TRBJ1-1; D remains unclear. The germline CDR1 and CDR2 sequences are SGHNT and YENEEA. Trimming shortened V by 6 bases and J by 5 bases, and 16 bases separated the two germline ends. The CDR3 loop spans 14 amino acids. The CDR3 DNA reads TGTGCCAGCAGGTACAGTTCTATGGGAACTGAAGCTTTCTTT. It codes for CASRYSSMGTEAFF.

The chain carries TRBV6-8 and TRBJ1-4; no definite D call. This CDR3 spans 14 amino acids. Germline V gene sequence: CDR1 MNHGY, CDR2 SAAAGT. V lost 5 bases to trimming and J lost 8 bases, with 15 bases between them. This CDR3 is CASSLPWAGEKLFF. CDR3 nucleotide sequence: TGTGCCAGCAGTCTCCCTTGGGCGGGGGAAAAACTGTTTTTT.

This chain uses TRBV5-1 with TRBJ2-1; D remains unclear. This CDR3 region has 17 residues. V lost 5 bases and J lost 0, with 18 bases in between. Germline CDR1 SGHRS, CDR2 YFSETQ. Here the CDR3 reads CASSLFSQASSYNEQFF. As DNA, the CDR3 is TGCGCCAGCAGTTTATTTAGCCAGGCCAGCTCCTACAATGAGCAGTTCTTC.

The rearrangement uses TRBV19 and TRBJ1-5; D possibly corresponds to TRBD1 (5 bases). V was trimmed by 5 bases and J by 1 base, leaving 6 bases between them. Germline V gives CDR1 LNHDA, CDR2 SQIVND (reference sequence). The CDR3 runs 13 residues. This CDR3 is CASSRDSNQPQHF. In DNA, the CDR3 is TGTGCCAGTAGTCGGGACAGCAATCAGCCCCAGCATTTT.

The chain recombines TRBV25-1 with TRBJ2-5; TRBD2 matches at 7 bases. Germline assignment: CDR1 MGHDK and CDR2 SYGVNS. CDR3 length equals 14 residues. Unmatched junction bases numbered 6, after V lost 3 bases and J lost 5 bases. For the CDR3, the DNA is TGTGCCAGCAGTGACCCGAGCGGGGTGGAGACCCAGTACTTC. Amino acid sequence: CASSDPSGVETQYF.

The chain links TRBV10-3 to TRBJ1-1; TRBD1 agrees at 9 bases. This CDR3 has 13 amino acids. In germline, CDR1 is ENHRY, CDR2 SYGVKD. The V and J ends lost 2 bases and 11 bases, in that order; junction bases with no gene match: 6. Here the CDR3 DNA reads TGTGCCATCAGTGAGGTCCGGGACAGGGTGGCTTTCTTT. Its protein product is CAISEVRDRVAFF.

This clone ranks as medium-sized. The CDR3 protein is CASSEFPEKLFF. CDR3 DNA: TGCGCCAGCAGTGAGTTTCCGGAAAAACTGTTTTTT. The chain has TRBV10-2 and TRBJ1-4; D not certain. The CDR3 loop spans 12 amino acids. Trimming shortened V by 1 base and J by 8 bases, and 5 bases separated the two germline ends. Germline CDR1 is WSHSY and CDR2 is SAAADI.

A few counts support this clone. V and J are TRBV5-1 and TRBJ2-3; 12 bases align to TRBD2. CDR1 is SGHRS, CDR2 YFSETQ, per germline. The CDR3 totals 16 residues. V shed 4 bases, J shed 2 bases, and the junction held 5 bases outside the gene matches. The CDR3 here is CASSQLAGGITDTQYF. The CDR3 region has the DNA TGCGCCAGCAGCCAGCTAGCGGGGGGGATCACAGATACGCAGTATTTT.

This clone has a handful of counts. The V call is TRBV6-8, the J call TRBJ1-1; no reliable D call. Trimming cost V 2 bases and J 7 bases, with 11 bases left between them. The length of the CDR3 is 13 residues. Germline-derived CDR1 and CDR2 are MNHGY and SAAAGT. The CDR3 DNA follows: TGTGCCAGCAGTTACCCCGCCACGGGTGAAGCTTTCTTT. It yields the protein CASSYPATGEAFF.

A few counts support this clone. The CDR3 reads CASLGVGTEAFF. The CDR3 coding sequence is TGTGCCAGTCTAGGGGTGGGGACTGAAGCTTTCTTT. The rearrangement joins TRBV12-5 to TRBJ1-1; tentative D call: TRBD1 (5 bases). There are 12 residues in the CDR3. Looked up from germline, CDR1 is LGHNT and CDR2 is FRNRAP.

This clone was detected ten times or more. The rearrangement links TRBV11-3 to TRBJ2-7; D remains unclear. The germline gives CDR1 SGHNT, CDR2 YENEEA. The CDR3 covers 14 residues. The V end lost 3 bases, the J end lost 4 bases, and 13 bases lay between the germline ends. The CDR3 coding sequence is TGTGCCAGCAGCTTGAGTCGCCAGGCTTACGAGCAGTACGTC. This codes for CASSLSRQAYEQYV.

Only a few counts were recorded for this clone. The chain's CDR3 is CASSRGQGQLNTEAFF. The DNA of the CDR3 is TGTGCCAGCTCTCGAGGACAGGGGCAATTGAACACTGAAGCTTTCTTT. The rearrangement uses TRBV18 and TRBJ1-1; 9 nucleotides match TRBD1. The CDR3 covers 16 residues. J was trimmed by 0 bases and V by 6 bases; bases with no gene match: 8. Germline V CDR1 and CDR2: KGHSH, LQKENI. The whole variable domain, filled in from reference TRBV18 and TRBJ1-1, reads NAGVMQNPRHLVRRRGQEARLRCSPMKGHSHVYWYRQLPEEGLKFMVYLQKENIIDESGMPKERFSAEFPKEGPSILRIQQVVRGDSAAYFCASSRGQGQLNTEAFFGQGTRLTVV.

This clone was seen ten or more times. The V gene is TRBV6-8, the J gene TRBJ2-1; 7 bases fit TRBD2. CDR1 is MNHGY and CDR2 is SAAAGT in the germline V gene. There are 14 residues in the CDR3. V was pared by 10 bases and J by 2 bases, with 8 bases of the junction left unmatched. CDR3 DNA: TGTGCCATTACAAGCGGGGAGACCTACAATGAGCAGTTCTTC. Protein sequence: CAITSGETYNEQFF.